One and the same sample provided the 25 T cell receptor beta chains below, sequenced in a study of blood T cell repertoires in COVID-19. The protocol was immunoSEQ multiplex PCR, while the TCRdb copy is restricted to in-frame clones and leaves out a portion. This table has around 200,000 clones, 86% appearing once. The sequencing sample was made of peripheral blood. The receptors stem from a man in his 70s with acute or convalescent COVID-19.

V gene TRBV19 combines with J gene TRBJ2-2, with TRBD2 matching over 11 bases. CDR3 size: 16 residues. V lost 8 bases and J lost 4; bases outside the gene matches: 9. CDR1 and CDR2 (germline): LNHDA, SQIVND (reference sequence). DNA for the CDR3: TGTGCCAGTCTAAAGGCGCTAGCGGGGGGCACCGGGGAGCTGTTTTTT. This sequence encodes CASLKALAGGTGELFF.

The chain has TRBV5-1 and TRBJ1-1; tentative D call: TRBD1 (5 bases). The germline V gene encodes CDR1 SGHRS and CDR2 YFSETQ. Trimming left V 3 bases short and J 8 bases short, with 8 bases between. The CDR3 totals 11 residues. CDR3 region: CASSYRGEAFF. In DNA, the CDR3 is TGCGCCAGCAGCTACCGGGGGGAAGCTTTCTTT.

The chain couples TRBV5-4 to TRBJ2-3; TRBD1 matches at 8 bases. V trimming: 1 base; J trimming: 4 bases; junction bases outside the gene matches: 5. Germline CDR1 and CDR2: SGHNT and YYREEE (reference sequence). The CDR3 length is 15 residues. CDR3 sequence: CASSLRAGGSDTQYF. In nucleotides, the CDR3 is TGTGCCAGCAGCTTGAGGGCAGGGGGCTCAGATACGCAGTATTTT.

CDR3 region: CASSYVRDRRTDTEAFF. The CDR3 DNA is TGCGCCAGCAGTTACGTTAGGGACAGGCGAACCGACACTGAAGCTTTCTTT. The rearrangement joins TRBV23-1 to TRBJ1-1; 8 nucleotides match TRBD1. TRBV23-1 is marked as an open reading frame, function uncertain. CDR3 length: 17 residues. Unmatched junction bases numbered 14, after V lost 5 bases and J lost 3 bases.

The genes are TRBV19 and TRBJ1-4, with D possibly being TRBD1 (6 bases). The CDR3 totals 16 residues. The V gene's germline CDR1 is LNHDA and CDR2 SQIVND (reference sequence). Trimming pared 5 bases from V and 7 bases from J, leaving 20 bases between. The CDR3 loop reads CASSPWRTEGSEKLFF. CDR3 sequence (DNA): TGTGCCAGTAGTCCATGGAGGACAGAGGGGAGTGAAAAACTGTTTTTT.

The rearrangement links TRBV25-1 to TRBJ2-2, with D maybe TRBD2 (5 bases). Germline V lookup: CDR1 MGHDK, CDR2 SYGVNS. Trimming removed 7 bases from V and 3 bases from J, with 15 bases in between. This CDR3 is 15 amino acids long. In DNA form, the CDR3 reads TGTGCCAGCACAACCGCCTCCGGGGACACCGGGGAGCTGTTTTTT. Protein sequence: CASTTASGDTGELFF. The full variable domain, with the rest looked up from reference TRBV25-1 and TRBJ2-2, is EADIYQTPRYLVIGTGKKITLECSQTMGHDKMYWYQQDPGMELHLIHYSYGVNSTEKGDLSSESTVSRIRTEHFPLTLESARPSHTSQYLCASTTASGDTGELFFGEGSRLTVL.

The chain uses TRBV2 and TRBJ1-3; D gene unclear. The CDR3 length is 13 residues. Trimming shortened V by 4 bases and J by 4 bases, and 8 bases separated the two germline ends. Per germline, CDR1 SNHLY and CDR2 FYNNEI. The CDR3 here is CASSVGEGNTIYF. The CDR3 DNA sequence: TGTGCCAGCAGTGTTGGAGAAGGAAACACCATATATTTT.

V and J are TRBV9 and TRBJ2-1, with 7 bases that match TRBD2. The CDR3 consists of 17 residues. Trimming at V came to 0 bases and at J to 7 bases, leaving 13 bases not matched to a gene. Germline V lookup: CDR1 SGDLS, CDR2 YYNGEE. The CDR3 loop reads CASSVAIAGAGKNEQFF. DNA of the CDR3: TGTGCCAGCAGCGTAGCTATCGCGGGAGCCGGGAAAAATGAGCAGTTCTTC.

The chain uses TRBV7-3 and TRBJ2-1; 8 positions agree with TRBD2. The CDR3 totals 15 residues. Trimming took 3 bases from V and 2 from J; bases not matched to a gene: 3. Germline values: CDR1 SGHTA, CDR2 FQGTGA. CDR3 sequence reads: CASSFSSGTYNEQFF. In nucleotides, the CDR3 is TGTGCCAGCAGCTTTAGTAGCGGGACCTACAATGAGCAGTTCTTC.

The CDR3 nucleotides are TGCGCCAGCAGCTGGGGGGCGGCAGCTGGTAGCGGGAGCGTGGAGACCCAGTACTTC. It codes for CASSWGAAAGSGSVETQYF. The V call is TRBV5-1, the J call TRBJ2-5, with 9 bases lining up with TRBD2. CDR3 length: 19 amino acids. Unmatched junction bases numbered 20, after V lost 3 bases and J lost 5 bases. Germline assignment: CDR1 SGHRS and CDR2 YFSETQ.

J is TRBJ1-2 and V is TRBV4-3, with D tentatively TRBD1 (5 bases). CDR1 and CDR2 from the germline V gene are LGHNA and YSLEER. The CDR3 consists of 18 residues. V lost 0 bases, J lost 4 bases, and 21 bases lay in between. The CDR3 loop is CASSQDPGAGRFGYGYTF. The CDR3 DNA is TGCGCCAGCAGCCAAGATCCTGGGGCAGGGAGGTTTGGCTATGGCTACACCTTC.

In this sample, this clone turned up once. This chain uses TRBV7-3 with TRBJ2-1; 7 bases line up with TRBD1. The V gene's germline CDR1 is SGHTA and CDR2 FQGTGA. The V segment lost 3 bases and the J segment 7 bases; nucleotides outside the gene matches: 6. CDR3 length: 14 residues. In nucleotides, the CDR3 is TGTGCCAGCAGCTTTGTGGGGACAGAGAATGAGCAGTTCTTC. It codes for CASSFVGTENEQFF.

V gene TRBV10-3 combines with J gene TRBJ1-5; unclear D gene. CDR3 length: 13 residues. Trimming cost V 3 bases and J 5 bases, with 8 bases left between them. Germline V gene lookup returns CDR1 ENHRY and CDR2 SYGVKD. This CDR3 reads CAISDSEDQPQHF. CDR3 bases: TGTGCCATCAGTGATTCGGAGGATCAGCCCCAGCATTTT.

CDR3 DNA sequence: TGCGCCAGCAGCTTGGCCGTAGCGGGGGGCACAGATACGCAGTATTTT. Its protein product is CASSLAVAGGTDTQYF. This chain uses TRBV5-1 with TRBJ2-3, with TRBD2 matching 9 bases. This CDR3 has 16 residues. In germline, CDR1 is SGHRS, CDR2 YFSETQ. V lost 0 bases to trimming and J lost 1 base; unmatched junction nucleotides: 3.

The gene calls are TRBV4-1 and TRBJ1-3; 8 bases fit TRBD1. Looked up from germline, CDR1 is MGHRA and CDR2 is YSYEKL. The CDR3 is 16 residues long. Germline trimming cut 4 bases from V and 0 bases from J; bases unmatched to any gene: 5. This CDR3 is CASSLTGQGSGNTIYF. The CDR3 DNA follows: TGCGCCAGCAGCCTGACCGGACAGGGCTCTGGAAACACCATATATTTT.

A remark on this clone: This same CDR3 is encoded by further DNA sequences in the sample. V is TRBV7-9 and J is TRBJ2-5, with D possibly matching TRBD1 (6 bases). Germline V gives CDR1 SEHNR, CDR2 FQNEAQ (reference sequence). Trimming pared 5 bases from V and 2 bases from J, leaving 9 bases between. The CDR3 contains 13 residues. CDR3 protein: CASSATGQETQYF. The DNA for the CDR3 is TGTGCCAGCAGCGCTACAGGGCAAGAGACCCAGTACTTC.

This clone was detected a few times. This rearrangement joins TRBV19 to TRBJ2-7; TRBD1 aligns across 8 bases. Germline loops: CDR1 LNHDA, CDR2 SQIVND (reference sequence). The V gene end was trimmed by 3 bases and the J gene end by 3 bases; junction bases not matched to a gene: 13. The CDR3 runs to 17 residues. The CDR3 sequence is CASSIRPWDRSFYEQYF. The CDR3 coding sequence is TGTGCCAGTAGTATTCGACCTTGGGACAGGTCTTTCTACGAGCAGTACTTC.

This clone was seen only once. The chain joins TRBV7-3 to TRBJ1-1; D unclear. Germline V gene sequence: CDR1 SGHTA, CDR2 FQGTGA. This CDR3 comprises 14 residues. With 3 bases removed from V and 1 base from J, the gap between germline ends came to 9 bases. The CDR3 sequence: CASSFSPGNTEAFF. The CDR3 nucleotides are TGTGCCAGCAGCTTTTCTCCAGGGAACACTGAAGCTTTCTTT.

The rearrangement links TRBV3-1 (or the pseudogene TRBV3-2) to TRBJ2-7; 9 bases align to TRBD2. V trimming: 4 bases; J trimming: 5 bases; junction bases outside the gene matches: 6. The germline CDR1 and CDR2 sequences are LGHDT and YNNKEL (reference sequence). The CDR3 is 14 amino acids. CDR3 sequence: CASSPIGGGDEQYF. In DNA form, the CDR3 reads TGTGCCAGCAGCCCAATCGGCGGGGGGGACGAGCAGTACTTC.

J is TRBJ2-3 and V is TRBV24-1; the match to TRBD2 covers 7 bases. Germline V gives CDR1 KGHDR, CDR2 SFDVKD. The CDR3 loop spans 14 amino acids. The V and J ends lost 1 base and 8 bases, in that order; junction bases with no gene match: 5. CDR3 DNA: TGTGCCACCAGTGATTTAAGCGGGGTCGGTACGCAGTATTTT. Translation gives CATSDLSGVGTQYF.

The chain couples TRBV30 to TRBJ2-7; the match to TRBD1 covers 9 bases. The CDR3 totals 13 residues. In germline, CDR1 is GTSNPN, CDR2 SVGIG (reference sequence). The V segment lost 5 bases and the J segment 2 bases; nucleotides outside the gene matches: 4. This chain's CDR3 is CAWARQGAYEQYF. CDR3 in DNA: TGTGCCTGGGCGAGACAGGGGGCCTACGAGCAGTACTTC.

The gene calls are TRBV5-4 and TRBJ2-7; a possible D gene is TRBD1 (5 bases). Looked up from germline, CDR1 is SGHNT and CDR2 is YYREEE (reference sequence). The V end lost 2 bases, the J end lost 2 bases, and 14 bases lay between the germline ends. The CDR3 extends over 15 amino acids. The CDR3 DNA is TGTGCCAGCAGCTTCCTAAGGGGATCCGCCTACGAGCAGTACTTC. This codes for CASSFLRGSAYEQYF.

The chain carries TRBV5-1 and TRBJ1-5; 11 nucleotides align to TRBD1. J was trimmed by 4 bases and V by 6 bases; bases with no gene match: 6. Germline CDR1 and CDR2: SGHRS and YFSETQ. The CDR3 extends over 15 amino acids. The CDR3 loop reads CASTLGTGGNQPQHF. CDR3 DNA: TGCGCCAGCACTCTTGGGACAGGGGGAAATCAGCCCCAGCATTTT.

This clone was picked up one time. The J gene is TRBJ2-5, the V gene TRBV20-1, with 7 bases lining up with TRBD1. The CDR3 sequence is 13 residues long. Germline V gene data show CDR1 as DFQATT and CDR2 as SNEGSKA (reference sequence). V shed 4 bases and J 4 bases; nucleotides not matched to a gene: 6. CDR3 amino acids: CSANEGARETQYF. DNA for the CDR3: TGCAGTGCTAATGAGGGGGCAAGAGAGACCCAGTACTTC.

V usage is TRBV4-1 and J usage is TRBJ2-3, with TRBD2 as a possible D gene (6 bases). This CDR3 comprises 16 residues. Germline CDR1 and CDR2: MGHRA and YSYEKL. V shed 5 bases and J shed 2 bases, with 17 bases lying between them. Here the CDR3 DNA reads TGCGCCAGCAGCTCATCGCCAGCGGGTAACACAGATACGCAGTATTTT. Residues: CASSSSPAGNTDTQYF.